This passage covers 14 T cell receptor beta chains from one sample sequenced in a study of T-cell memory formation after mild COVID-19 (dated by TCRdb to 2020 to 2023). The library was made by 5' RACE. TCRdb lists the instrument as Illumina NovaSeq 6000. TCRdb reanalyzed the raw reads on its own, using fastp at Q25 for trimming and MiXCR for clone calling, and kept in-frame beta chains. One record per CDR3 amino acid sequence lists the most common genes and DNA. The sample table contains under 300,000 distinct CDR3 sequences; only one count was recorded for roughly 8% of them. Jointly, the top ten make up 20% to 25% of the sample. The sample was PBMCs or a T cell subset sorted from them (not recorded which). Receptors originate from a man between 18 and 35 years old who had mild COVID-19 (a few samples of this study predate the infection). The sample titles of this study are shuffled in the database, so cell type and time point are left out; the donor was told from shared clones.

There are a few counts of this clonotype. V and J are TRBV2 and TRBJ1-1, with D possibly being TRBD1 (6 bases). Looked up from germline, CDR1 is SNHLY and CDR2 is FYNNEI. The CDR3 contains 13 residues. CDR3 nucleotide sequence: TGTGCTTCCCAACGGGGGCTGAACACTGAAGCTTTCTTT. Translated: CASQRGLNTEAFF.

The sample holds a few counts of this clonotype. This sequence joins TRBV7-6 and TRBJ1-1; maybe TRBD1 (5 bases). CDR3 length: 14 residues. Germline assignment: CDR1 SGHVS and CDR2 FNYEAQ. V lost 5 bases and J lost 3, with 13 bases in between. The CDR3 loop reads CASSPAVQDTEAFF. The CDR3 bases are TGTGCCAGCAGCCCCGCAGTACAGGACACTGAAGCTTTCTTT.

This clonotype occurred a few times. V gene TRBV6-1 combines with J gene TRBJ1-5; tentatively, D is TRBD1 (6 bases). The length of the CDR3 is 15 residues. V lost 7 bases and J 0 bases, leaving 13 bases between the germline ends. CDR1 and CDR2 (germline): MNHNS, SASEGT. The CDR3, as DNA: TGTGCCAGCACCTGGACAGATTATAGCAATCAGCCCCAGCATTTT. This codes for CASTWTDYSNQPQHF.

At least ten counts were recorded for this clonotype. V usage is TRBV7-3 and J usage is TRBJ2-2; TRBD1 agrees at 9 bases. Germline V gene data show CDR1 as SGHTA and CDR2 as FQGTGA. CDR3 length: 16 residues. V shed 4 bases and J 6 bases; nucleotides not matched to a gene: 9. The CDR3 region is CASSSVRTGDPGELFF. For the CDR3, the DNA is TGTGCCAGCAGCTCTGTCCGGACAGGGGATCCCGGGGAGCTGTTTTTT.

This clonotype occurred a few times. V and J are TRBV20-1 and TRBJ2-3; 8 nucleotides align to TRBD2. Germline V CDR1 and CDR2: DFQATT, SNEGSKA (reference sequence). The CDR3 sequence is 14 residues long. The J segment lost 5 bases and the V segment lost 3 bases, leaving 7 bases of the junction unmatched. CDR3 region: CSARRGENIDTQYF. CDR3 DNA: TGCAGTGCTAGGCGGGGGGAGAATATAGATACGCAGTATTTT.

V usage is TRBV10-3 and J usage is TRBJ2-1; the D is unclear. The germline V gene has CDR1 ENHRY and CDR2 SYGVKD. The CDR3 is 12 amino acids. Between the trimmed V and J ends, which lost 8 bases and 4 bases, there was a span of 9 bases. CDR3 in amino acids: CAIHSVYNEQFF. Written as DNA, the CDR3 is TGTGCCATCCACAGTGTATACAATGAGCAGTTCTTC.

This clonotype was picked up a small number of times. The chain links TRBV12-3 or TRBV12-4 to TRBJ2-3; D call uncertain. CDR3 length equals 14 residues. Trimming cost V 2 bases and J 5 bases, with 11 bases left between them. CDR3 region: CASSLPPSVDTQYF. The CDR3 nucleotides are TGTGCCAGCAGTTTACCCCCTTCGGTAGATACGCAGTATTTT.

V usage is TRBV15 and J usage is TRBJ2-5; perhaps TRBD1 as D (6 bases). Germline loops: CDR1 LNHNV, CDR2 YYDKDF (reference sequence). V lost 5 bases and J 5 bases, leaving 15 bases between the germline ends. The CDR3 consists of 14 residues. The CDR3 bases are TGTGCCACCAGCGTAACAGGGTCGGGGGAGACCCAGTACTTC. As protein: CATSVTGSGETQYF.

This clonotype has a handful of counts. The chain joins TRBV24-1 to TRBJ1-2; D is undetermined. The ends were cut back, 4 bases at V and 5 bases at J, with 7 bases in the middle. CDR3 length: 12 residues. The germline V gene encodes CDR1 KGHDR and CDR2 SFDVKD. The CDR3 bases are TGTGCCACCAGTGAGGGCGGGTATGGCTACACCTTC. The encoded protein is CATSEGGYGYTF.

This clonotype has just a few counts. V gene TRBV7-2 combines with J gene TRBJ1-6; a weak D match, TRBD1 (5 bases). Germline-derived CDR1 and CDR2 are SGHTA and FQGNSA. V was shortened by 4 bases and J by 7 bases, with 5 bases between the two germline ends. The CDR3 runs 12 residues. The CDR3 sequence is CASSSGNSPLHF. The CDR3 region has the DNA TGTGCCAGCAGCTCAGGGAATTCACCCCTCCACTTT.

V usage is TRBV14 and J usage is TRBJ2-3, with 9 nucleotides matching TRBD1. The ends lost 3 bases at V and 5 bases at J; junction bases unmatched: 6. CDR1 and CDR2 from the germline V gene are SGHDN and FVKESK. The CDR3 totals 15 residues. This CDR3 is CASSHGTGFQDTQYF. The CDR3, as DNA: TGTGCCAGCAGCCACGGGACAGGGTTTCAAGATACGCAGTATTTT.

The chain joins TRBV7-6 to TRBJ1-1, with TRBD1 identical over 9 bases. Per germline, CDR1 SGHVS and CDR2 FNYEAQ. This CDR3 spans 19 amino acids. The ends lost 1 base at V and 5 bases at J; junction bases unmatched: 17. The CDR3, as DNA: TGTGCCAGCAGCTTAGGGGACAGGGAAAGGGTCGGGTCAACAACTGAAGCTTTCTTT. Its protein is CASSLGDRERVGSTTEAFF. Together with reference TRBV7-6 and TRBJ1-1, the CDR3 gives the full variable domain: GAGVSQSPRYKVTKRGQDVALRCDPISGHVSLYWYRQALGQGPEFLTYFNYEAQQDKSGLPNDRFSAERPEGSISTLTIQRTEQRDSAMYRCASSLGDRERVGSTTEAFFGQGTRLTVV.

This chain connects TRBV4-1 to TRBJ1-1; no clear D. There are 15 residues in the CDR3. V was cut by 5 bases and J by 3 bases, with 16 bases left in between. The V gene's germline CDR1 is MGHRA and CDR2 YSYEKL. CDR3 nucleotides: TGCGCCAGCAGCAAGTGGGAGGGATTGGACACTGAAGCTTTCTTT. Its protein is CASSKWEGLDTEAFF.

The chain links TRBV7-2 to TRBJ2-1; D gene ambiguous. This CDR3 region has 12 residues. Germline V gene lookup returns CDR1 SGHTA and CDR2 FQGNSA. Trimming removed 4 bases at V and 9 bases at J, with 10 bases between. In DNA form, the CDR3 reads TGTGCCAGCAGCTCACAGCGATCTGAGCAGTTCTTC. Its translation is CASSSQRSEQFF.